This T cell receptor beta chain was retrieved from a study of cytomegalovirus exposure and HLA in healthy donors. Of note for this clone: The antigen is unknown.

The germline V gene has CDR1 MNHNS and CDR2 SASEGT. The CDR3 spans 13 residues. V lost 2 bases, J lost 6 bases, and 10 bases lay in between. General study points: Excluded: some indistinguishable V segments such as TRBV6-2 and TRBV6-3. It was confirmed in vitro that a few of the CMV-associated chains were specific for CMV antigens.

Both 60 Vbeta primers and 13 Jbeta primers went into the PCR. Libraries were prepared by immunoSEQ multiplex PCR; TCRdb keeps only in-frame clonotypes and omits some of them. The data show about 110,000 clones, 70% seen once. This receptor was obtained from a man aged 40-55 years in good health and CMV-seropositive. This rearrangement joins TRBV6-1 to TRBJ1-1, with D tentatively TRBD1 (5 bases). The sample comprised PBMCs. The CDR3 reads CASSEQGNAEAFF. CDR3 coding DNA: TGTGCCAGCAGTGAACAGGGAAATGCTGAAGCTTTCTTT.